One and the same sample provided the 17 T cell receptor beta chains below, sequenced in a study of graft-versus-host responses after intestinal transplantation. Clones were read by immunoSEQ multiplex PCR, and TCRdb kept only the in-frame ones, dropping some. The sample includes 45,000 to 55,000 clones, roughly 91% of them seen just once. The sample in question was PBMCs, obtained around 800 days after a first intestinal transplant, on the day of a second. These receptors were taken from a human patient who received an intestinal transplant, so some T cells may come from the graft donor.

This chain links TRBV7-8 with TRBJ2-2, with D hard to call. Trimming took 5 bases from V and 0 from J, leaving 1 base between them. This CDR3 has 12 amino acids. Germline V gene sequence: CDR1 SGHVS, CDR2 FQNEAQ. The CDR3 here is CASSPNTGELFF. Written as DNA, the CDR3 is TGTGCCAGCAGCCCGAACACCGGGGAGCTGTTTTTT. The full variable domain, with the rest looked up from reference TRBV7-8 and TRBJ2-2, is GAGVSQSPRYKVAKRGQDVALRCDPISGHVSLFWYQQALGQGPEFLTYFQNEAQLDKSGLPSDRFFAERPEGSVSTLKIQRTQQEDSAVYLCASSPNTGELFFGEGSRLTVL.

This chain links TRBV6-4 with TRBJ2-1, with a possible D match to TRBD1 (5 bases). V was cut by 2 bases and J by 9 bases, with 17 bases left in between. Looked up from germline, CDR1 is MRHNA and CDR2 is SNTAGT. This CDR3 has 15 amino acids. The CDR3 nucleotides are TGTGCCAGCAGTGACGCGGTTACAGGAGTGGCTGAGCAGTTCTTC. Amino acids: CASSDAVTGVAEQFF.

CDR3 region: CARDGPYEQYF. Written as DNA, the CDR3 is TGTGCCAGGGACGGGCCCTACGAGCAGTACTTC. V gene TRBV5-3 combines with J gene TRBJ2-7; D uncertain. TRBV5-3 counts as an open reading frame of uncertain function. Trimming took off 8 bases at V and 2 bases at J, with 8 bases between the two ends. The CDR3 consists of 11 residues.

The CDR3 nucleotides read TGTGCCAGCAGTTTCCTGGGGACAGGGCCCTTCTCGAACACCGGGGAGCTGTTTTTT. Encoded protein: CASSFLGTGPFSNTGELFF. The chain links TRBV28 to TRBJ2-2, with TRBD1 matching over 9 bases. This CDR3 is built from 19 residues. V gave up 3 bases and J gave up 0 bases; unmatched junction bases: 11. Germline assignment: CDR1 MDHEN and CDR2 SYDVKM.

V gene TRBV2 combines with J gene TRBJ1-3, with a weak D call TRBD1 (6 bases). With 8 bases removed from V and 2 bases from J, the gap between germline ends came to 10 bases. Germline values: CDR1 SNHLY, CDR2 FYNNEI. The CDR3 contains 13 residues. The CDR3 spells CASRGPAGNTIYF. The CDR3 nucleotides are TGTGCCAGCCGGGGGCCGGCTGGAAACACCATATATTTT.

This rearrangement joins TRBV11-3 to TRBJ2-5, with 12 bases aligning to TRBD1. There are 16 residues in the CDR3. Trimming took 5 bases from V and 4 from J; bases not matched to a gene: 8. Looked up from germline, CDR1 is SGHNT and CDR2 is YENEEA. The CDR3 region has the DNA TGTGCCAGCAGCCCGGGACAGGGGGCAGTTTCAGAGACCCAGTACTTC. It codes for CASSPGQGAVSETQYF. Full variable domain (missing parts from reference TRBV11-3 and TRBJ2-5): EAGVVQSPRYKIIEKKQPVAFWCNPISGHNTLYWYLQNLGQGPELLIRYENEEAVDDSQLPKDRFSAERLKGVDSTLKIQPAELGDSAVYLCASSPGQGAVSETQYFGPGTRLLVL.

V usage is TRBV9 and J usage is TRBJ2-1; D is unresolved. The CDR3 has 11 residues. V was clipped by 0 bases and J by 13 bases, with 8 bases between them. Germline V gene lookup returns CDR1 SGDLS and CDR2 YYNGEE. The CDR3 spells CASSVARVQFF. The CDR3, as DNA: TGTGCCAGCAGCGTAGCAAGGGTCCAGTTCTTC.

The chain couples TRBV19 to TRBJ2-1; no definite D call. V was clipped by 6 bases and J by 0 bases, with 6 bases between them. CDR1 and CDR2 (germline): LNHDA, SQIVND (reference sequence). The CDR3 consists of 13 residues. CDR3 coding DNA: TGTGCCAGTAGCCTTAGCTCCTACAATGAGCAGTTCTTC. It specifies CASSLSSYNEQFF.

The CDR3 DNA reads TGTGCCAGCAGCTTACGGACAGGGTATCGAGAGACCCAGTACTTC. It translates to CASSLRTGYRETQYF. The chain is built from TRBV5-6 and TRBJ2-5; 8 bases are shared with TRBD1. The CDR3 totals 15 residues. The trim removed 2 bases at V and 4 bases at J, leaving 7 bases unmatched. CDR1 is SGHDT and CDR2 is YYEEEE in the germline V gene.

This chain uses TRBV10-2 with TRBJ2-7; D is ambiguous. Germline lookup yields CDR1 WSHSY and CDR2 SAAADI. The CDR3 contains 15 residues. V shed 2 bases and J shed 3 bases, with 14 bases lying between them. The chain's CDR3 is CASSERTELSYEQYF. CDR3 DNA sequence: TGCGCCAGCAGTGAGCGAACGGAACTGAGCTACGAGCAGTACTTC.

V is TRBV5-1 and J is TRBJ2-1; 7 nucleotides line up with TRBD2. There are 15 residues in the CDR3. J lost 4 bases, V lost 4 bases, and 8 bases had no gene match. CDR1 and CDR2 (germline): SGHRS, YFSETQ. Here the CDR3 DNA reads TGCGCCAGCAGCGCCAGCCTAGCGGATTACAATGAGCAGTTCTTC. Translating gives CASSASLADYNEQFF.

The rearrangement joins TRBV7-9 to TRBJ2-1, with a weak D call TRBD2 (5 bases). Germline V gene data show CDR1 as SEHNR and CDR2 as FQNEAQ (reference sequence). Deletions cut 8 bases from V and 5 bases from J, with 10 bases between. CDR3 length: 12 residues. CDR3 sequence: CASAGENNEQFF. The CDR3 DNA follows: TGTGCCAGCGCCGGGGAAAACAATGAGCAGTTCTTC. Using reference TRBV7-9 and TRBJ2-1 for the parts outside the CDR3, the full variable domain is DTGVSQNPRHKITKRGQNVTFRCDPISEHNRLYWYRQTLGQGPEFLTYFQNEAQLEKSRLLSDRFSAERPKGSFSTLEIQRTEQGDSAMYLCASAGENNEQFFGPGTRLTVL.

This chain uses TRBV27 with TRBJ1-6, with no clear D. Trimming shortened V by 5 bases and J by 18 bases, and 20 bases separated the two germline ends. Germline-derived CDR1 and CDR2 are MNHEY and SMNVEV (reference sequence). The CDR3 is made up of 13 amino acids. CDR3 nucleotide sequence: TGTGCCAGCAGTGTTCTCGGGTCGGAGAAGGCCCACTTT. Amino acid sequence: CASSVLGSEKAHF.

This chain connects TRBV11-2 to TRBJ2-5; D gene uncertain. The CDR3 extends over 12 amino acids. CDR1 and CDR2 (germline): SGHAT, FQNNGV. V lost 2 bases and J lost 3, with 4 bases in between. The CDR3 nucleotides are TGTGCCAGCAGCTTATCCAAAGAGACCCAGTACTTC. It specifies CASSLSKETQYF.

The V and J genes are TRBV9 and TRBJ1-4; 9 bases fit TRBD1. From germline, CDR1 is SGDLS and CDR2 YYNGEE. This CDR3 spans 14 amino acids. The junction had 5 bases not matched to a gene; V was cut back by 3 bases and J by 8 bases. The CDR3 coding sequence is TGTGCCAGCAGCGGGGACAGGGTGGCCGAAAAACTGTTTTTT. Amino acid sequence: CASSGDRVAEKLFF.

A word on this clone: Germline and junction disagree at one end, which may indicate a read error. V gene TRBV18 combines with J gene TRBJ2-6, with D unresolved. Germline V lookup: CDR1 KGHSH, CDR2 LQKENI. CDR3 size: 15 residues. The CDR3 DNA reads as TGTGCCAGCTCAACACCAGGCTCTGGGGCCAACGTCCTGACTTTC. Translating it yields CASSTPGSGANVLTF.

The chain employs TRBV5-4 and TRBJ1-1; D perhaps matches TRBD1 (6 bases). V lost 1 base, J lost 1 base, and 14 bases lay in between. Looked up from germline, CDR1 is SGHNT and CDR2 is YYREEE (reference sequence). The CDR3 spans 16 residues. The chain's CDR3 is CASSLPPGVTNTEAFF. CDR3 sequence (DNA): TGTGCCAGCAGCTTGCCCCCAGGGGTTACGAACACTGAAGCTTTCTTT.